This T cell receptor beta chain was identified in a study of blood T cell repertoires in COVID-19. The repertoire was sequenced with immunoSEQ multiplex PCR; TCRdb's copy has only in-frame clones and lacks some. The table lists about 220,000 clones, roughly 89% of them singletons, with around 3.8% in the top ten. This CDR3 spans 16 amino acids. V was clipped by 4 bases and J by 9 bases, with 22 bases between them. CDR1 and CDR2 (germline): SGHTA, FQGTGA. The chain recombines TRBV7-3 with TRBJ2-1, with D tentatively TRBD2 (6 bases). The TCR sequence derives from a woman between 35 and 50 years old with acute COVID-19. Specimen: PBMCs or T cells enriched from blood (not recorded which). The CDR3 sequence: CASSSPSGGDRGEQFF. CDR3 DNA: TGTGCCAGCAGCTCCCCGTCTGGAGGGGATCGGGGTGAGCAGTTCTTC.